The rows below give T cell receptor beta chains drawn from one sample of a study of beta chain features in type 1 diabetes. Repertoires were generated with immunoSEQ multiplex PCR, while TCRdb's copy carries only in-frame clones and drops some. The sample has some 190,000 clones, approximately 7.9% seen once. The sequencing input was central memory CD4+ T cells from blood. The receptors shown here come from a man aged 18 to 29 with type 1 diabetes. Both conserved end residues are part of each CDR3. The D gene is left open where the match is weak. For some rows the clone size is stated as once, few or many, or as a class when expanded; others skip it.

D gene,clone size,CDR3 length,V gene,J gene,CDR3 protein,CDR3 DNA
.,.,14,TRBV6-5,TRBJ1-1,CASSWNRANTEAFF,TGTGCCAGCAGTTGGAACAGAGCGAACACTGAAGCTTTCTTT
TRBD1,.,13,TRBV29-1,TRBJ2-1,CSVQGQRFGEQFF,TGCAGCGTTCAGGGACAGAGGTTTGGTGAGCAGTTCTTC
.,.,16,TRBV9,TRBJ2-1,CASSGGGLHFRNEQFF,TGTGCCAGCAGCGGTGGGGGACTCCACTTTCGGAATGAGCAGTTCTTC
.,many,15,TRBV7-9,TRBJ1-5,CASSLEGSPRQPQHF,TGTGCCAGCAGCTTAGAGGGGTCACCTCGTCAGCCCCAGCATTTT
TRBD1,.,18,TRBV25-1,TRBJ1-2,CASSPLRNRGNGNYGYTF,TGTGCCAGCAGCCCCCTGAGGAACAGGGGTAATGGCAACTATGGCTACACCTTC
TRBD1,.,14,TRBV5-1,TRBJ1-1,CASSVQGAHAEAFF,TGCGCCAGCAGCGTACAGGGGGCGCACGCTGAAGCTTTCTTT
TRBD2,.,14,TRBV11-2,TRBJ2-7,CASSLAAGDYEQYF,TGTGCCAGCAGCTTAGCAGCGGGGGACTACGAGCAGTACTTC
TRBD2,few,15,TRBV5-4,TRBJ2-1,CASSSLSGGQNEQFF,TGTGCCAGCAGCTCCCTGTCGGGGGGGCAAAATGAGCAGTTCTTC
.,few,13,TRBV10-1,TRBJ2-7,CASSEGNSYEQYF,TGCGCCAGCAGTGAGGGCAACTCCTACGAGCAGTACTTC
TRBD2,few,16,TRBV28,TRBJ2-1,CASTPGGAASYNEQFF,TGTGCCAGCACACCGGGGGGGGCCGCCTCCTACAATGAGCAGTTCTTC
.,few,13,TRBV28,TRBJ2-7,CASGRVPGYEQYF,TGTGCCAGCGGGCGGGTGCCCGGCTACGAGCAGTACTTC
TRBD1,.,15,TRBV9,TRBJ2-7,CASSVDGQASYEQYF,TGTGCCAGCAGCGTAGATGGACAGGCTTCCTACGAGCAGTACTTC
TRBD2,.,15,TRBV30,TRBJ2-3,CAWSEGLAGGNTQYF,TGTGCCTGGAGTGAGGGACTAGCGGGAGGAAATACGCAGTATTTT
TRBD2,few,14,TRBV2,TRBJ2-1,CASTPRPSGGQQFF,TGTGCCAGCACCCCGAGGCCTAGCGGGGGCCAGCAGTTCTTC
.,few,15,TRBV14,TRBJ2-1,CASSLGRWTYNEQFF,TGTGCCAGCAGTCTAGGACGGTGGACTTACAATGAGCAGTTCTTC
.,few,11,TRBV13,TRBJ2-3,CASSFRDTQYF,TGTGCCAGCAGCTTCAGGGATACGCAGTATTTT
TRBD1,few,15,TRBV18,TRBJ2-5,CASSSGTGLLETQYF,TGTGCCAGCTCATCCGGGACAGGGCTTCTCGAGACCCAGTACTTC
.,few,13,TRBV2,TRBJ1-1,CASLGVSRSEAFF,TGTGCCAGCTTGGGCGTATCTCGGTCCGAAGCTTTCTTT
TRBD1,few,13,TRBV5-4,TRBJ2-3,CASRDRGTDTQYF,TGTGCCAGCCGGGACAGAGGCACAGATACGCAGTATTTT
TRBD2,few,15,TRBV28,TRBJ2-7,CASSFLASGTYEQYF,TGTGCCAGCAGTTTTTTGGCTAGCGGGACCTACGAGCAGTACTTC
TRBD1,many,12,TRBV15,TRBJ1-2,CATSRVTGGSTF,TGTGCCACCAGCAGAGTAACAGGGGGCTCCACCTTC
.,.,12,TRBV28,TRBJ1-5,CASSLTGPAQHF,TGTGCCAGCAGTTTAACAGGACCGGCCCAGCATTTT
.,few,14,TRBV13,TRBJ1-4,CASSFLVDHEKLFF,TGTGCCAGCAGCTTCTTGGTAGATCATGAAAAACTGTTTTTT
.,.,13,TRBV6-5,TRBJ2-4,CASSWGDWDIQYF,TGTGCCAGCAGCTGGGGGGATTGGGACATTCAGTACTTC
.,.,12,TRBV10-3,TRBJ1-2,CAISDSRDGYTF,TGTGCCATCAGTGATTCCAGGGATGGCTACACCTTC
.,few,17,TRBV10-3,TRBJ2-1,CAISDPSRGTSHNEQFF,TGTGCCATCAGTGACCCCTCCCGGGGGACTTCCCACAATGAGCAGTTCTTC
.,.,16,TRBV30,TRBJ2-5,CAWRPLLNNHQETQYF,TGTGCCTGGAGGCCACTATTGAATAATCATCAAGAGACCCAGTACTTC
.,.,14,TRBV18,TRBJ1-5,CASSPQTGSQPQHF,TGTGCCAGCTCACCACAAACAGGGAGTCAGCCCCAGCATTTT
TRBD2,few,15,TRBV9,TRBJ2-3,CASSPRASGINTQYF,TGTGCCAGCAGCCCCCGGGCTAGCGGGATAAATACGCAGTATTTT
.,.,15,TRBV6-4,TRBJ1-2,CASSAQGNLIYGYTF,TGTGCCAGCAGTGCACAGGGAAATCTAATCTATGGCTACACCTTC
.,.,15,TRBV28,TRBJ1-2,CASSLNRVGNYGYTF,TGTGCCAGCAGTTTAAACCGGGTCGGTAACTATGGCTACACCTTC
TRBD2,few,15,TRBV7-8,TRBJ2-3,CASIGSGGVGDTQYF,TGTGCCAGTATCGGGAGCGGGGGGGTCGGTGATACGCAGTATTTT
TRBD2,.,16,TRBV4-3,TRBJ2-1,CASSLIGGGPNNEQFF,TGCGCCAGCAGTCTCATCGGGGGAGGGCCGAACAATGAGCAGTTCTTC
TRBD2,few,15,TRBV7-2,TRBJ2-7,CASSFSPSGDYEQYF,TGTGCCAGCAGCTTTTCCCCGAGCGGGGACTACGAGCAGTACTTC
.,few,12,TRBV29-1,TRBJ1-1,CSVSQGNTEAFF,TGCAGCGTTTCTCAGGGGAACACTGAAGCTTTCTTT
TRBD1,.,17,TRBV18,TRBJ1-2,CASSQTLSGQDNYGYTF,TGTGCCAGCTCACAAACTCTCTCAGGACAGGACAACTATGGCTACACCTTC
.,.,10,TRBV29-1,TRBJ2-3,CSSITDTQYF,TGCAGCTCCATCACAGATACGCAGTATTTT
.,.,14,TRBV19,TRBJ2-3,CASSRTIQADTQYF,TGTGCCAGTAGTAGAACCATACAGGCAGATACGCAGTATTTT
TRBD1,few,15,TRBV28,TRBJ2-1,CASSSYRGLRNEQFF,TGTGCCAGCAGTTCCTACAGGGGGCTAAGGAATGAGCAGTTCTTC
TRBD1,few,15,TRBV14,TRBJ2-7,CASSQGQGRRNEQYF,TGTGCCAGCAGCCAAGGACAGGGACGGAGAAACGAGCAGTACTTC
TRBD2,few,13,TRBV5-8,TRBJ2-1,CASVLAGADEQFF,TGTGCCAGCGTCCTAGCGGGAGCAGATGAGCAGTTCTTC
.,.,17,TRBV5-6,TRBJ1-2,CASSLVDLARANYGYTF,TGTGCCAGCAGCTTGGTAGATCTGGCCAGGGCTAACTATGGCTACACCTTC
.,.,13,TRBV2,TRBJ2-3,CASSSGVRDTQYF,TGTGCCAGCAGTTCAGGGGTGAGAGATACGCAGTATTTT
TRBD1,few,14,TRBV29-1,TRBJ1-1,CSVRDSGNSGSAFF,TGCAGCGTCCGGGACAGTGGAAACAGTGGATCGGCTTTCTTT
.,few,13,TRBV27,TRBJ2-2,CASSTYLSGELFF,TGTGCCAGCAGTACCTACCTAAGCGGGGAGCTGTTTTTT
.,.,15,TRBV5-1,TRBJ2-1,CASSLGTGTYNEQFF,TGCGCCAGCAGCTTGGGAACGGGAACGTACAATGAGCAGTTCTTC
TRBD1,few,14,TRBV10-1,TRBJ2-7,CASSDGTDFYEQYF,TGCGCCAGCAGTGACGGGACAGATTTCTACGAGCAGTACTTC
TRBD2,.,17,TRBV5-1,TRBJ2-1,CASSFPTSGGSYNEQFF,TGCGCCAGCAGCTTCCCGACTAGCGGGGGCTCCTACAATGAGCAGTTCTTC
.,.,12,TRBV29-1,TRBJ1-3,CSVGGSGNTIYF,TGCAGCGTGGGGGGGTCTGGAAACACCATATATTTT
.,.,13,TRBV2,TRBJ2-1,CASSLGLYNEQFF,TGTGCCAGCAGCTTGGGACTCTACAATGAGCAGTTCTTC
.,.,14,TRBV4-1,TRBJ2-2,CASSQDPTTTQMFF,TGCGCCAGCAGCCAAGACCCCACGACTACCCAGATGTTTTTT
TRBD2,.,16,TRBV7-2,TRBJ2-1,CASSLRLAGGRDEQFF,TGTGCCAGCAGCTTAAGACTAGCGGGGGGGCGGGATGAGCAGTTCTTC
.,few,17,TRBV5-1,TRBJ2-5,CASSLGAGGTYQETQYF,TGCGCCAGCAGCTTGGGGGCCGGGGGAACGTACCAAGAGACCCAGTACTTC
TRBD1,few,16,TRBV19,TRBJ1-1,CASSIGGGQAYTEAFF,TGTGCCAGTAGTATAGGAGGGGGACAGGCTTACACTGAAGCTTTCTTT
.,.,13,TRBV27,TRBJ1-2,CASSGLQQGGYTF,TGTGCCAGCAGTGGACTACAGCAGGGTGGCTACACCTTC
TRBD2,few,16,TRBV5-1,TRBJ2-1,CASSLGPAGIDNEQFF,TGCGCCAGCAGCTTGGGGCCAGCGGGAATAGATAATGAGCAGTTCTTC
TRBD2,.,14,TRBV30,TRBJ2-7,CALVRGGRATEQYF,TGTGCGTTGGTGAGAGGCGGGAGGGCCACTGAGCAGTACTTC
.,.,11,TRBV7-9,TRBJ2-7,CASSRAYEQYF,TGTGCCAGCAGTCGCGCATACGAGCAGTACTTC
TRBD2,.,16,TRBV28,TRBJ2-7,CASSLGRSGVTYEQYF,TGTGCCAGCAGTTTAGGTCGGAGCGGGGTCACATACGAGCAGTACTTC